The 21 T cell receptor beta chains below were found in one sample sequenced in a study of OX40 agonist ivuxolimab in advanced cancers. TCRdb keeps only in-frame clones here, not all; method: immunoSEQ multiplex PCR. This sample has 70,000 or so clones, with roughly 89% found just once. Sequenced here: CD4+ or CD8+ T cells sorted from blood, sampled in a trial of the OX40 agonist ivuxolimab. The source of these receptors is an adult with an advanced solid tumor such as melanoma, head and neck, liver or kidney cancer.

The chain links TRBV7-6 to TRBJ2-2; 8 bases align to TRBD1. With V trimmed by 4 bases and J by 4 bases, 5 bases remained unmatched. Germline values: CDR1 SGHVS, CDR2 FNYEAQ. This CDR3 is built from 15 residues. The CDR3 region has the DNA TGTGCCAGCAGCTCCTGGACAGGGACCACCGGGGAGCTGTTTTTT. This sequence encodes CASSSWTGTTGELFF.

The chain combines TRBV7-3 with TRBJ2-2; D tentatively fits TRBD1 or TRBD2 (6 bases each). V lost 0 bases and J lost 7, with 18 bases in between. Germline values: CDR1 SGHTA, CDR2 FQGTGA. The CDR3 sequence is 17 residues long. This chain's CDR3 is CASSLTRTVGGGGELFF. In DNA, the CDR3 is TGTGCCAGCAGCTTAACCCGGACAGTGGGAGGCGGCGGGGAGCTGTTTTTT.

This chain links TRBV7-2 with TRBJ1-2; D ambiguous. In germline, CDR1 is SGHTA, CDR2 FQGNSA. V dropped 4 bases and J dropped 4 bases, with 10 bases sitting between them. The CDR3 has 13 residues. CDR3 loop: CASSSTTRYGYTF. Here the CDR3 DNA reads TGTGCCAGCAGCTCCACGACCCGCTATGGCTACACCTTC.

This clone was detected only once. The J gene is TRBJ2-7, the V gene TRBV7-9; D is undetermined. The CDR3 is made up of 12 amino acids. Germline V gene lookup returns CDR1 SEHNR and CDR2 FQNEAQ (reference sequence). Trimming removed 7 bases at V and 7 bases at J, with 14 bases between. CDR3 in DNA: TGTGCCAGCACCTCCAGCCTTTGGGAGCAGTACTTC. This translates into CASTSSLWEQYF.

The V and J genes are TRBV15 and TRBJ2-1; tentative D call: TRBD2 (5 bases). Trimming shortened V by 0 bases and J by 6 bases, and 15 bases separated the two germline ends. Germline V gene data show CDR1 as LNHNV and CDR2 as YYDKDF (reference sequence). The CDR3 runs 16 residues. The CDR3 protein is CATSRDRLAGSNEQFF. CDR3 DNA sequence: TGTGCCACCAGCAGAGATCGTCTAGCTGGTAGCAATGAGCAGTTCTTC.

This sequence joins TRBV6-1 and TRBJ2-1; possible D gene TRBD1, 6 bases. V was trimmed by 6 bases and J by 0 bases, leaving 12 bases between them. CDR1 MNHNS and CDR2 SASEGT come from the germline V gene. CDR3 length: 15 residues. The CDR3 region has the DNA TGTGCCAGCAGGCCCGGGACACCCTCCTACAATGAGCAGTTCTTC. Translated: CASRPGTPSYNEQFF.

This chain uses TRBV30 with TRBJ1-1, with unresolved D. Germline-derived CDR1 and CDR2 are GTSNPN and SVGIG (reference sequence). The CDR3 consists of 15 residues. The V end lost 2 bases, the J end lost 1 base, and 14 bases lay between the germline ends. The DNA for the CDR3 is TGTGCCTGGAGTTCCCTCGGGCGGGGGAACACTGAAGCTTTCTTT. Its protein product is CAWSSLGRGNTEAFF.

The rearrangement links TRBV11-3 to TRBJ2-3, with D perhaps matching TRBD2 (5 bases). Trimming removed 4 bases at V and 4 bases at J, with 9 bases between. Germline CDR1 and CDR2: SGHNT and YENEEA. The CDR3 runs to 13 residues. CDR3 sequence: CASSSRAADTQYF. CDR3 in DNA: TGTGCCAGCAGCTCGAGGGCGGCAGATACGCAGTATTTT.

The chain links TRBV6-5 to TRBJ1-5, with 7 nucleotides matching TRBD1. With V trimmed by 6 bases and J by 0 bases, 5 bases remained unmatched. The CDR3 totals 15 residues. Germline CDR1 MNHEY, CDR2 SVGAGI. In nucleotides, the CDR3 is TGTGCCAGCAGCCCCGGACAGGCTAGCAATCAGCCCCAGCATTTT. Translating it yields CASSPGQASNQPQHF.

The chain couples TRBV28 to TRBJ2-2; D is perhaps TRBD2 (6 bases). This CDR3 contains 15 residues. V dropped 8 bases and J dropped 6 bases, with 19 bases sitting between them. From germline, CDR1 is MDHEN and CDR2 SYDVKM. In DNA, the CDR3 is TGTGCCAGCGTATCATTAAGGGACTTTCCCGGGGAGCTGTTTTTT. This gives the protein CASVSLRDFPGELFF.

The V call is TRBV30, the J call TRBJ2-7; D is undetermined. V shed 1 base and J shed 2 bases, with 9 bases lying between them. The CDR3 is made up of 13 amino acids. Looked up from germline, CDR1 is GTSNPN and CDR2 is SVGIG (reference sequence). The CDR3 DNA is TGTGCCTGGAGTGAACAGCACCCCTACGAGCAGTACTTC. Protein sequence: CAWSEQHPYEQYF.

The chain links TRBV2 to TRBJ2-2; D unresolved. Germline-derived CDR1 and CDR2 are SNHLY and FYNNEI. CDR3 length equals 14 residues. V was clipped by 6 bases and J by 5 bases, with 13 bases between them. The CDR3 loop is CASSQVGRTGELFF. CDR3 DNA sequence: TGTGCCAGCAGCCAGGTGGGCCGGACCGGGGAGCTGTTTTTT.

This clone was observed once. The chain carries TRBV9 and TRBJ2-7; no clear D. Germline lookup yields CDR1 SGDLS and CDR2 YYNGEE. The V and J ends lost 0 bases and 4 bases respectively, with 11 bases between them. The CDR3 runs 14 residues. The CDR3, as DNA: TGTGCCAGCAGCGTAGATTTGCTAGGGTACGAGCAGTACTTC. The encoded protein is CASSVDLLGYEQYF. The whole variable domain, filled in from reference TRBV9 and TRBJ2-7, reads DSGVTQTPKHLITATGQRVTLRCSPRSGDLSVYWYQQSLDQGLQFLIQYYNGEERAKGNILERFSAQQFPDLHSELNLSSLELGDSALYFCASSVDLLGYEQYFGPGTRLTVT.

The V gene is TRBV4-3, the J gene TRBJ2-1; the D is unclear. CDR3 length: 13 residues. From germline, CDR1 is LGHNA and CDR2 YSLEER. Trimming pared 0 bases from V and 1 base from J, leaving 1 base between. CDR3 nucleotides: TGCGCCAGCAGCCAAGAGTCCTACAATGAGCAGTTCTTC. Its protein product is CASSQESYNEQFF.

This chain links TRBV6-5 with TRBJ1-4, with 7 positions matching TRBD1. Unmatched junction bases numbered 4, after V lost 5 bases and J lost 10 bases. CDR1 is MNHEY and CDR2 is SVGAGI in the germline V gene. This CDR3 has 12 residues. The CDR3 loop is CASSNDRAKLFF. For the CDR3, the DNA is TGTGCCAGCAGTAACGACAGGGCAAAACTGTTTTTT.

The chain uses TRBV6-5 and TRBJ2-7; perhaps TRBD1 as D (7 bases). V lost 7 bases and J 2 bases, leaving 12 bases between the germline ends. Germline V lookup: CDR1 MNHEY, CDR2 SVGAGI. The CDR3 has 13 residues. The CDR3 nucleotides are TGTGCCAGCAACCCAGGGGGGCCCTACGAGCAGTACTTC. This sequence encodes CASNPGGPYEQYF.

This clone has just one count. This chain uses TRBV7-9 with TRBJ2-1; D perhaps matches TRBD2 (6 bases). Looked up from germline, CDR1 is SEHNR and CDR2 is FQNEAQ (reference sequence). There are 15 residues in the CDR3. Trimming stripped 1 base from V and 5 bases from J, with 12 bases between. CDR3 loop: CASSLVSGENNEQFF. CDR3 sequence (DNA): TGTGCCAGCAGCTTAGTATCGGGAGAGAACAATGAGCAGTTCTTC.

V gene TRBV11-3 combines with J gene TRBJ2-2; TRBD1 matches at 7 bases. Germline V gives CDR1 SGHNT, CDR2 YENEEA. V was pared by 4 bases and J by 0 bases, with 5 bases of the junction left unmatched. This CDR3 is 16 amino acids long. In DNA form, the CDR3 reads TGTGCCAGCAGCTCACAGACAGGGTCGAACACCGGGGAGCTGTTTTTT. Translating gives CASSSQTGSNTGELFF.

The rearrangement uses TRBV5-4 and TRBJ2-5; tentatively, D is TRBD2 (6 bases). The CDR3 extends over 15 amino acids. The germline CDR1 and CDR2 sequences are SGHNT and YYREEE (reference sequence). Trimming left V 2 bases short and J 5 bases short, with 16 bases between. CDR3 in amino acids: CASSLPSGRGETQYF. The CDR3 coding sequence is TGTGCCAGCAGCTTACCTAGTGGCCGGGGGGAGACCCAGTACTTC.

This clone has only a few counts. V and J are TRBV7-3 and TRBJ2-3; 12 bases agree with TRBD2. Per the germline V gene, CDR1 is SGHTA and CDR2 is FQGTGA. The CDR3 sequence is 15 residues long. The ends lost 4 bases at V and 2 bases at J; junction bases unmatched: 1. The CDR3 DNA sequence: TGTGCCAGCAGCTCTAGCGGGAGGGACACAGATACGCAGTATTTT. Amino acids: CASSSSGRDTDTQYF.

DNA for the CDR3: TGTGCCAGCAGCCCCCCGGGGCAGACCTATGGCTACACCTTC. Residues: CASSPPGQTYGYTF. The chain couples TRBV4-2 to TRBJ1-2; D is possibly TRBD1 (5 bases). The CDR3 loop spans 14 amino acids. Trimming pared 4 bases from V and 4 bases from J, leaving 13 bases between. CDR1 and CDR2 from the germline V gene are LGHNA and YNFKEQ.